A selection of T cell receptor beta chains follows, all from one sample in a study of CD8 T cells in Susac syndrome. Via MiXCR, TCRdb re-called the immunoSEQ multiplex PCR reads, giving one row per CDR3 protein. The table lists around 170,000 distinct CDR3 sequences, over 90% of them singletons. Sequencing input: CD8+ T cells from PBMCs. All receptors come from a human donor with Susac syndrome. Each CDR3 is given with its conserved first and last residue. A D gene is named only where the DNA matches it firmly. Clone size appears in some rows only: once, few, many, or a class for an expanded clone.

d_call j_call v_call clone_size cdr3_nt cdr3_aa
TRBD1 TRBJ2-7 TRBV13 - TGTGCCAGCAGCCCAGACAGGGCCCACGACGAGCAGTACTTC CASSPDRAHDEQYF
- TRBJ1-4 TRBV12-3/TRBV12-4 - TGTGCCAGCAGTTTCCCTGGGCGGGATGAAAAACTGTTTTTT CASSFPGRDEKLFF
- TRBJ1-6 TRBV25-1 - TGTGCCAGCATTCCCGCAAGGGCGACTAGGAATTCACCCCTCCACTTT CASIPARATRNSPLHF
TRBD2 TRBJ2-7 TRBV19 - TGTGCCAGTAGTCCCCGGGGACTAGCGGGAATCTACGAGCAGTACTTC CASSPRGLAGIYEQYF
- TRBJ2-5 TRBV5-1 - TGCGCCAGCAGAACCGACGCGGAGACCCAGTACTTC CASRTDAETQYF
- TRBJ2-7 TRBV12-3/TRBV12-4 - TGTGCCAGCAGGGGGGCCCGGGACTACGAGCAGTACTTC CASRGARDYEQYF
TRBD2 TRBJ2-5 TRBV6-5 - TGTGCCAGCAGTTACTCAGCGGGAGCAGAGACCCAGTACTTC CASSYSAGAETQYF
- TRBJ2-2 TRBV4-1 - TGCGCCAGCAGCCAAGCGAGCGGAAACACCGGGGAGCTGTTTTTT CASSQASGNTGELFF
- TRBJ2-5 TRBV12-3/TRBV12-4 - TGTGCCAGCAGTTTCTCTGGAGGTCTGTACCAAGAGACCCAGTACTTC CASSFSGGLYQETQYF
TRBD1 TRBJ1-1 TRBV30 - TGTGCCTGGAGCCGAGGGGGCGACACTGAAGCTTTCTTT CAWSRGGDTEAFF
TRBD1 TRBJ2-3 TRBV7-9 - TGTGCCAGCAGCCAAGGGGGCGAGGGCACAGATACGCAGTATTTT CASSQGGEGTDTQYF
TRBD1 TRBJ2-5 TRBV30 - TGTGCCTGGAGATCAACCGGGACAGGACAAGAGACCCAGTACTTC CAWRSTGTGQETQYF
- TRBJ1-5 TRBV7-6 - TGTGCCAGCAGCTTAAGTATAACTCAGCCCCAGCATTTT CASSLSITQPQHF
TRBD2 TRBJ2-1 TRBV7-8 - TGTGCCAGCAGCTTAGTGACTAGCGGGAGTCCCAATGAGCAGTTCTTC CASSLVTSGSPNEQFF
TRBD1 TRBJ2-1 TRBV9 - TGTGCCAGCAGCGTACTCCGGACAGGGCATAATGAGCAGTTCTTC CASSVLRTGHNEQFF
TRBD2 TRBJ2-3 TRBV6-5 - TGTGCCAGCAGTTACAGGGCTAGCGGGGGCCTCACAGATACGCAGTATTTT CASSYRASGGLTDTQYF
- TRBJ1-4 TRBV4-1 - TGCGCCAGCAGCCAAGTCCGAGGCCAGGTCGTAACTAATGAAAAACTGTTTTTT CASSQVRGQVVTNEKLFF
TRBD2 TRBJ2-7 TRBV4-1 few TGCGCCAGCAGCCAGGGGCTAGCGGGAGACTACGAGCAGTACTTC CASSQGLAGDYEQYF
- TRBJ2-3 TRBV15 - TGTGCCACCAGCGAAGGGACGGTGGTCGCAGATACGCAGTATTTT CATSEGTVVADTQYF
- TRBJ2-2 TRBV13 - TGTGCCAGCAGCTTTGGTGTGGCGGGGACGAACACCGGGGAGCTGTTTTTT CASSFGVAGTNTGELFF
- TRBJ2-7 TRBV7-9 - TGTGCCAGCAGCTTAGGGGTAAACTACGAGCAGTACTTC CASSLGVNYEQYF
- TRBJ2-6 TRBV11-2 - TGTGCCAGCACCTACATCGCTGGGGCCAACGTCCTGACTTTC CASTYIAGANVLTF
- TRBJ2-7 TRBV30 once TGTGCCTGGAGAGATACCTCAGGGGTATACTTC CAWRDTSGVYF
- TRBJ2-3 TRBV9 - TGTGCCAGCAGGGGCCAAATTTCGGATACGCAGTATTTT CASRGQISDTQYF
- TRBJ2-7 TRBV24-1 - TGTGCCACCAGTGACCCGGATAACTCCTACGAGCAGTACTTC CATSDPDNSYEQYF
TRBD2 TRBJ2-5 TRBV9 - TGTGCCAGCAGCACCGGGGGGAGTTTTCAAGAGACCCAGTACTTC CASSTGGSFQETQYF
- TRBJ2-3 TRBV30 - TGTGCCTGGAGTGTGGGCAGGGACACAGATACGCAGTATTTT CAWSVGRDTDTQYF
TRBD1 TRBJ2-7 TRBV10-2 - TGCGCCACCTTTGACAGGGATCTTAGCTACGAGCAGTACTTC CATFDRDLSYEQYF
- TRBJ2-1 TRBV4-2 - TGTGCCAGCAGCCAAGCCTTCTACAATGAGCAGTTCTTC CASSQAFYNEQFF
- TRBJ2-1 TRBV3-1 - TGTGCCAGCAGCCAAGAGAGGTTAGCTACCTACAATGAGCAGTTCTTC CASSQERLATYNEQFF
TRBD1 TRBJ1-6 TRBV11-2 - TGTGCCAGCAGCCCAGGGACAGACAATTCACCCCTCCACTTT CASSPGTDNSPLHF
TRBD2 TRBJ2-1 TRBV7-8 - TGTGCCAGCAGCTCATATTCGGGGGGAACCAATGAGCAGTTCTTC CASSSYSGGTNEQFF
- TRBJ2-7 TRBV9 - TGTGCCAGCAGCCCCCAGACTGGGAGCTCCTACGAGCAGTACTTC CASSPQTGSSYEQYF
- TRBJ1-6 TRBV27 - TGTGCCAGCAGCCCCTTCCTAAATTCACCCCTCCACTTT CASSPFLNSPLHF
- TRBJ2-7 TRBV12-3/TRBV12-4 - TGTGCCAGCACGCCGGACAGTCCCTACGAGCAGTACTTC CASTPDSPYEQYF
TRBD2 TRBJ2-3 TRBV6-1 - TGTGCCAGCAGTGAAACTAGCGGGGGGGCCACAGATACGCAGTATTTT CASSETSGGATDTQYF
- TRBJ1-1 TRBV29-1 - TGCAGCGCATTACACATTAACACTGAAGCTTTCTTT CSALHINTEAFF
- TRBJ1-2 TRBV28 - TGTGCCAGCAAATTACAGGAGGACTATGGCTACACCTTC CASKLQEDYGYTF
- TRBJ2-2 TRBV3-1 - TGTGCCAGCAGCCAAGAGGCCGCAGGGGCCGTGAACACCGGGGAGCTGTTTTTT CASSQEAAGAVNTGELFF
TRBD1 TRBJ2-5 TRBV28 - TGTGCCAGCAGTCGGGACAGGGGGTCCCGGGAGACCCAGTACTTC CASSRDRGSRETQYF
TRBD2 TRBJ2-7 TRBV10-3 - TGTGCCATCGAATCCAGAGGGCGGGAGAGGGGCGAGCAGTACTTC CAIESRGRERGEQYF
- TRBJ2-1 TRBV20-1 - TGCAGTGCTAGAGATCTTCAGCGGAGAGGCGATGAGCAGTTCTTC CSARDLQRRGDEQFF
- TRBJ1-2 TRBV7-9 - TGTGCCAGCAGCCTCGAGCCGGGCCCTAACTATGGCTACACCTTC CASSLEPGPNYGYTF
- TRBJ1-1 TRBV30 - TGTGCCTGGAGATCCGGAGGAACTGAAGCTTTCTTT CAWRSGGTEAFF
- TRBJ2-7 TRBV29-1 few TGCAGCGTAACAGGGTCTCTCGCCTACTCCTACGAGCAGTACTTC CSVTGSLAYSYEQYF
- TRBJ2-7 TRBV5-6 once TGTGCCAGCAGCCACGTATACCGGGACGGTGAAGAGCAGTACTTC CASSHVYRDGEEQYF
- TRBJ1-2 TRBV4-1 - TGCGCCAGCAGCCAAGGTATGGGGGCCAACTATGGCTACACCTTC CASSQGMGANYGYTF
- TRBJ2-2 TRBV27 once TGTGCCAGCAGTCCGTCCGTCGGACAGATGAACACCGGGGAGCTGTTTTTT CASSPSVGQMNTGELFF
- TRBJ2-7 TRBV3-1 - TGTGCCAGCAGCCAAGAAGACCAGCGCCGAGAGCAGTACTTC CASSQEDQRREQYF
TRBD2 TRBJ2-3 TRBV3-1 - TGTGCCAGCAGCCCTGAACTAGCGGGAGGAACAGATACGCAGTATTTT CASSPELAGGTDTQYF
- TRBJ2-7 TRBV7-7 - TGTGCTAGCAGCCCGAACACGGCGGGAAACGAGCAGTACTTC CASSPNTAGNEQYF
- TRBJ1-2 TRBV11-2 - TGTGCCAGCAGCTTAGGGACAGATGGCTACACCTTC CASSLGTDGYTF
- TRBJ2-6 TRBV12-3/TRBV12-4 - TGTGCCAGCAGTCATCTCGGGATAGGGGGCTCTGGGGCCAACGTCCTGACTTTC CASSHLGIGGSGANVLTF
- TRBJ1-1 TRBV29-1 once TGCAGCGCCGAGGGATTTGGAGCTGAAGCTTTCTTT CSAEGFGAEAFF
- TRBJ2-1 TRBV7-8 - TGTGCCAGCAGCTTAGCGGGGGACCGGTGGGCGGAGGCCCACAATGAGCAGTTCTTC CASSLAGDRWAEAHNEQFF
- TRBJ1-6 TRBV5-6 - TGTGCCAGCAGCTTGGGCCCGGAACGGCTCCACTTT CASSLGPERLHF